This TCR beta chain was sequenced in a study of CD8 T cells in Susac syndrome (dated by TCRdb to between 2017 and 2020). Study-wide context: Of the Susac syndrome patients who were sequenced, more than 5 had clinically active disease and 8 or 9 were in clinical remission. At blood withdrawal, Susac syndrome patients were either therapy-naive, taking corticosteroids (in some cases with IVIg as well), or taking IVIg alone. Repertoire sequencing was used to test whether CD8+ T cell activation and differentiation in Susac syndrome was antigen driven.

High-throughput TCR beta sequencing profiled peripheral blood CD8+ and CD4+ T cells from healthy donors, Susac syndrome patients and multiple sclerosis patients. Susac syndrome patients met recently defined diagnostic criteria for definite or probable disease. Bulk CD8+ and CD4+ T cells were purified by magnetic negative isolation, while CD8+ TEMRA cells were enriched using FACS. Blood was drawn into EDTA tubes, processed within 24 hours, and PBMCs were isolated by density gradient centrifugation. PBMCs intended for TCR sequencing were frozen in liquid nitrogen and were later thawed in a 37 degrees C water bath. The sorted or isolated CD4+, CD8+ and CD8+ TEMRA cells reached a purity of at least 90%. RNA was extracted using the RNeasy kit, and roughly 0.45 to 1 microgram was reverse transcribed with random hexamers. TCR beta CDR3 regions were amplified with the immunoSEQ multiplex PCR assay covering 54 Vbeta and 13 Jbeta segments. PCR amplification bias was corrected using a synthetic template baseline for primer optimization and computational correction. The paper's data handling went like this. Only productive sequences were kept, with reads annotated to V, D and J genes according to IMGT and analyzed in immunoSEQ Analyzer. Clonality was computed as one minus Shannon entropy normalized by log2 of the number of productive unique sequences. For each patient and control, public and private clones were evaluated among the 100 most prevalent clones. Clones were defined as Susac-specific when absent from the healthy and MS cohorts, from fewer than 1,300 published viral clones and from other ImmuneACCESS disease sequences. Using fastp at Q25 and MiXCR, TCRdb reprocessed the public reads and kept productive beta chains. Each record represents a unique CDR3 protein, reported with the most common genes and DNA among its rows. The V and J calls follow TCRdb's processing rather than the paper's. In this sample the table shows about 150,000 distinct CDR3 sequences, 85% to 95% of which occur a single time. 0.15% to 0.2% of the sample is in the top ten clones.

Notes on this clonotype: This clone's antigen is unknown. No much larger clone is present one base from it, and per-base qualities are unavailable.

What the study reported, not specific to this receptor: The number of individuals in the TCR sequencing and HLA analysis was acknowledged as relatively small. In patients with Susac syndrome, the CD4+ T cell repertoire showed no detectable clonal expansion.

Trimming accounts for 8 bases at V and 7 bases at J, while the number of junction bases matched to no gene is 6. The cysteine opens and the phenylalanine closes a CDR3 of 13 amino acids. The kept DNA is CDR3 alone, 39 bases in frame from the first base. The chain was built from TRBV23-1 and TRBJ1-5; 9 of the junction bases match TRBD1. TRBV23-1 is an ORF, and what it does is uncertain. The material sequenced was CD4+ T cells from PBMCs. The TCR originated in a human donor with Susac syndrome. The CDR3 corresponds to CASGDRGEQPQHF. The DNA sequence is TGCGCCAGCGGCGACAGGGGGGAACAGCCCCAGCATTTT.